This T cell receptor beta chain was sequenced for a study of control samples from healthy donors and cancer patients. Germline V gene data show CDR1 as MNHEY and CDR2 as SVGAGI. The V gene lost 4 bases and the J gene lost 9 bases, with 7 bases spanning the gap. CDR3 length equals 11 residues. Clones were sequenced by immunoSEQ multiplex PCR, and TCRdb holds only the in-frame ones, with some missing. The sample includes 85,000 to 90,000 clones, more than 75% seen only once; the top ten take approximately 21%. The sequencing sample was made of blood. The receptor's source is a man under 40 in good health. This chain connects TRBV6-5 to TRBJ2-1; no clear D. The CDR3 is CASSSGLEQFF. The DNA for the CDR3 is TGTGCCAGCAGTTCTGGCCTTGAGCAGTTCTTC.